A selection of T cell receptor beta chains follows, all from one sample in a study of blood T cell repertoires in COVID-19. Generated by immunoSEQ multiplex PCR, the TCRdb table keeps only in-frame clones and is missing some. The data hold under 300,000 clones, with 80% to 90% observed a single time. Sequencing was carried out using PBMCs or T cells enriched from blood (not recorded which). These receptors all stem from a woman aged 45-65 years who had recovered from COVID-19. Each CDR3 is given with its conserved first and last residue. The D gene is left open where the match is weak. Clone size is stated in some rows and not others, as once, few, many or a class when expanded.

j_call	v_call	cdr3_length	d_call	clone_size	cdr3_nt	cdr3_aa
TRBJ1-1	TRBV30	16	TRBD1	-	TGTGCCTGGAGTAGGACAGGGGGTCATAAGAACACTGAAGCTTTCTTT	CAWSRTGGHKNTEAFF
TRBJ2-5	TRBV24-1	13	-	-	TGTGCCACCGCGGGACCACTCCAAGAGACCCAGTACTTC	CATAGPLQETQYF
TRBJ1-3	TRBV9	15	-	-	TGTGCCAGCAGCGCCCTCTCTTCGTCGGGAAACACCATATATTTT	CASSALSSSGNTIYF
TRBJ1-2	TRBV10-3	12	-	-	TGTGCCATCCTAGCACCCACCTATGGCTACACCTTC	CAILAPTYGYTF
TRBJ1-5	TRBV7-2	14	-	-	TGTGCCAGCAGCCAGGGGACGGGGGGTCAGCCCCAGCATTTT	CASSQGTGGQPQHF
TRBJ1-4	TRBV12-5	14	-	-	TGTGCTAGTGGTTCAGGGCTGACTAATGAAAAACTGTTTTTT	CASGSGLTNEKLFF
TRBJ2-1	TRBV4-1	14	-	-	TGCGCCAGCAGCCAAGAACGGGTGGACAATGAGCAGTTCTTC	CASSQERVDNEQFF
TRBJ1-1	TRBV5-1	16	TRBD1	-	TGCGCCAGCAGTCCCGGGACAGGGGGCGCGGGCACTGAAGCTTTCTTT	CASSPGTGGAGTEAFF
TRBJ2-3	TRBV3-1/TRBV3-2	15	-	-	TGTGCCAGCAGCCGGGGCAGGGCTTGGGGAGATACGCAGTATTTT	CASSRGRAWGDTQYF
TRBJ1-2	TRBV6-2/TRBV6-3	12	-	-	TGTGCCAGCAGTTACTCCCAGTATGGCTACACCTTC	CASSYSQYGYTF
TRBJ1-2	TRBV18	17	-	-	TGTGCCAGCTCACGGTCGAGGACAGACCCCGTTAACTATGGCTACACCTTC	CASSRSRTDPVNYGYTF
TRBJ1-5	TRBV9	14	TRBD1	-	TGTGCCAGCAGCGTGGGGACAGGGGGACAGCCCCAGCATTTT	CASSVGTGGQPQHF
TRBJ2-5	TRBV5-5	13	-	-	TGTGCCAGCAGCTTGGCTACAGAAGAGACCCAGTACTTC	CASSLATEETQYF
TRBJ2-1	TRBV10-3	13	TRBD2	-	TGTGCCATCAGGGTGACTAGCGGGAGGGAGCAGTTCTTC	CAIRVTSGREQFF
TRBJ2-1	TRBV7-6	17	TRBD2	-	TGTGCCAGCAGCCGAACCGGACTAGCGGGGACCTACAATGAGCAGTTCTTC	CASSRTGLAGTYNEQFF
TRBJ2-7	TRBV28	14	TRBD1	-	TGTGCCAGCAGTTTACTGGACAGGGAGGACGAGCAGTACTTC	CASSLLDREDEQYF
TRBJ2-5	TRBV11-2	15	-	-	TGTGCCAGCAGCTCACTCCTATTGGTTCAAGAGACCCAGTACTTC	CASSSLLLVQETQYF
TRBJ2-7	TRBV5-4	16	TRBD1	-	TGTGCCAGCTTCCATCGAGGGGACAGGAGCTCCTACGAGCAGTACTTC	CASFHRGDRSSYEQYF
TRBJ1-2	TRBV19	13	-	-	TGTGCCAGTACAGAGACAGCTAACTATGGCTACACCTTC	CASTETANYGYTF
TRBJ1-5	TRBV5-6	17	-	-	TGTGCCAGCAGCTTGGGGCAGGGGATGGACTTGGGTCAGCCCCAGCATTTT	CASSLGQGMDLGQPQHF
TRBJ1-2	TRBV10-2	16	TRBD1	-	TGCGCCAGCAGTTCTCGACGGGACAGGGGTGAGGATGGCTACACCTTC	CASSSRRDRGEDGYTF
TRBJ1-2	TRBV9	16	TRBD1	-	TGTGCCAGCAGCCCTGAGGGGGCAGTGCGGGGCTATGGCTACACCTTC	CASSPEGAVRGYGYTF
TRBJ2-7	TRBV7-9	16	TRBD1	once	TGTGCCAGCAGCTCAGAGCCGGGACAGGGGGCGTGGGAGCAGTACTTC	CASSSEPGQGAWEQYF
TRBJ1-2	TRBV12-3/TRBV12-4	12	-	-	TGTGCCAGCAGCTGGACAGCCTATGGCTACACCTTC	CASSWTAYGYTF
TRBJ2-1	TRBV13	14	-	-	TGTGCCAGCAGCTTAGCGGGTATTCAGTATGAGCAGTTCTTC	CASSLAGIQYEQFF
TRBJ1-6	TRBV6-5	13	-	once	TGTGCCAGCAGCCGTCAACCAGACAGTCCCCTCCACTTT	CASSRQPDSPLHF
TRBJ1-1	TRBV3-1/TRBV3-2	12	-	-	TGTGCCAGCAGCCAAGGATCGGGTGGGGCTTTCTTT	CASSQGSGGAFF
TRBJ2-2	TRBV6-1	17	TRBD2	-	TGTGCCAGCAGTGAAGGAGGCGCGGGAGGGCGCACCGGGGAGCTGTTTTTT	CASSEGGAGGRTGELFF
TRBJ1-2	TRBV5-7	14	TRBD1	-	TGTGCCAGCAGCCCTAAACAGGGGAACTATGGCTACACCTTC	CASSPKQGNYGYTF
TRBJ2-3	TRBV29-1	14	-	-	TGCAGCGTTGCGGTAGTAATTAGCACAGATACGCAGTATTTT	CSVAVVISTDTQYF
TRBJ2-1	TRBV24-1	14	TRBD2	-	TGTGCCACCAGTGATTTGGAGCCGGGGGGTGAGCAGTTCTTC	CATSDLEPGGEQFF
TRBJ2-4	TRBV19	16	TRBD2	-	TGTGCCAGTAGTATTAGCGGGAGGGCCTCCAAAAACATTCAGTACTTC	CASSISGRASKNIQYF
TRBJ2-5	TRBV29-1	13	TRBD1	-	TGCAGCGTTAAGGGACAGGGCCAAGAGACCCAGTACTTC	CSVKGQGQETQYF
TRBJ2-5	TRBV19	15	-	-	TGTGCCACTTCTAAGACGCAGGGGCCTCAAGAGACCCAGTACTTC	CATSKTQGPQETQYF
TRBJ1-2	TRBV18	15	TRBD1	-	TGTGCCAGCTCACCATACGGACAGGGAGACTATGGCTACACCTTC	CASSPYGQGDYGYTF
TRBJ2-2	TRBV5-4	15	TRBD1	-	TGTGCCAACCCTTCCGACAGGGGGCAGGCCGGGGAGCTGTTTTTT	CANPSDRGQAGELFF
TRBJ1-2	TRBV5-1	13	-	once	TGCGCCAGCAGCACCTGGGCCGGCGATGGCTACACCTTC	CASSTWAGDGYTF
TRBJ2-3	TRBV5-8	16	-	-	TGTGCCAGCAGCCCTTGGGAGCGTAGTAGCACAGATACGCAGTATTTT	CASSPWERSSTDTQYF
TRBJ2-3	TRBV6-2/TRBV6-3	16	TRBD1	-	TGTGCCAGCAGTGAGGACAGGGGGTCGGTACCAGATACGCAGTATTTT	CASSEDRGSVPDTQYF
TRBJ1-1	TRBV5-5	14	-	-	TGTGCCAGCAGCTTGTCTCAGGGATACACTGAAGCTTTCTTT	CASSLSQGYTEAFF
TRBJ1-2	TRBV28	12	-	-	TGTGCCAGCAGTTTATCAGGGTCCGGCTACACCTTC	CASSLSGSGYTF
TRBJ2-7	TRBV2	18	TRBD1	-	TGTGCCAGCAGTGAACTCCCGGTGGGGACAGAGAACTCCTACGAGCAGTACTTC	CASSELPVGTENSYEQYF
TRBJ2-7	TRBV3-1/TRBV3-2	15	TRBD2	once	TGTGCCAGCAGCCTGGGAACCAGCGGGAAGTGCGAGCAGTACTTC	CASSLGTSGKCEQYF
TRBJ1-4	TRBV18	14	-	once	TGTGCCAGCTCACAGACCGGGTACGATGAAAAACTGTTTTTT	CASSQTGYDEKLFF
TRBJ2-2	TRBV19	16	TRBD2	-	TGTGCCAGTAGTATAGTCGGTGGGGCTAGCGGGGCGGAGCTGTTTTTT	CASSIVGGASGAELFF
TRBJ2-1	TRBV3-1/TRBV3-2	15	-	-	TGTGCCAGCAGCCCTTTCGGGGACAACAACAATGAGCAGTTCTTC	CASSPFGDNNNEQFF
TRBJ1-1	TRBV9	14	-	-	TGTGCCAGCAGCGTCGGGAGTCTGAACACTGAAGCTTTCTTT	CASSVGSLNTEAFF
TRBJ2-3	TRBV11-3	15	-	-	TGTGCCAGCAGCGCTGGCAGGGGACGCACAGATACGCAGTATTTT	CASSAGRGRTDTQYF
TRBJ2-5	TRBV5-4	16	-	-	TGTGCCAGCAGCCCGCCCGCGGGGGCAGAGGAAGAGACCCAGTACTTC	CASSPPAGAEEETQYF
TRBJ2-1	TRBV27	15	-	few	TGTGCCAGCAGTTTATTCACAGGGATTTACAATGAGCAGTTCTTC	CASSLFTGIYNEQFF
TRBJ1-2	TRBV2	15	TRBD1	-	TGTGCCAGCAGTGAAGACAGGGGAACGTTTGGGGGCTACACCTTC	CASSEDRGTFGGYTF
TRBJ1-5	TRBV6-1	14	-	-	TGTGCCAGCAGTGAACCACAGTTCAATCAGCCCCAGCATTTT	CASSEPQFNQPQHF
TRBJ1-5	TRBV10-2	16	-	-	TGCGCCAGCAGTGATGAGGGCGAACTGTTCAATCAGCCCCAGCATTTT	CASSDEGELFNQPQHF
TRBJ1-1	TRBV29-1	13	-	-	TGCAGCGTAGTCCGACAGTTGAACACTGAAGCTTTCTTT	CSVVRQLNTEAFF
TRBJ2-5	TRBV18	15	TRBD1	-	TGTGCCAGCTCACCGCTGACAGGGATGGTTGAGACCCAGTACTTC	CASSPLTGMVETQYF